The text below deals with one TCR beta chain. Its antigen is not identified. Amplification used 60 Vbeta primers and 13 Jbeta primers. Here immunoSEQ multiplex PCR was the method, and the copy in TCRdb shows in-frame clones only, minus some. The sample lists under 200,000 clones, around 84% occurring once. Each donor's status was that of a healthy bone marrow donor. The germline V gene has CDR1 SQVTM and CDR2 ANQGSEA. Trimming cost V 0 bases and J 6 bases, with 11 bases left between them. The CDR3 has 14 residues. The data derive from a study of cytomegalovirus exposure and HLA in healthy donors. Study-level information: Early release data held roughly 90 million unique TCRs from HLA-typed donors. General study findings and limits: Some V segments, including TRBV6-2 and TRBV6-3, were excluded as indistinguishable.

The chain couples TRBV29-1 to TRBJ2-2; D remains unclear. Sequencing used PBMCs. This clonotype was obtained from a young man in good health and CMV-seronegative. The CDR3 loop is CSVEDQFTSGELFF. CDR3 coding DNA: TGCAGCGTTGAAGATCAGTTCACGTCCGGGGAGCTGTTTTTT.